What follows is one T cell receptor beta chain and its context. Libraries were prepared by immunoSEQ multiplex PCR; TCRdb keeps only in-frame clonotypes and omits some of them. The data hold about 120,000 clones, with approximately 92% observed a single time. This sample was taken from a study of control samples from healthy donors and cancer patients. This CDR3 spans 15 amino acids. V lost 3 bases to trimming and J lost 7 bases, with 18 bases between them. Germline V gives CDR1 KGHSH, CDR2 LQKENI. Specimen: PBMCs. The sequence came from a woman aged 45-65 years with colorectal cancer. The V call is TRBV18, the J call TRBJ1-1; no clear D. The chain's CDR3 is CASSPAWRSDHEAFF. CDR3 DNA sequence: TGTGCCAGCTCACCCGCTTGGCGTTCCGATCATGAAGCTTTCTTT.